This is a list of T cell receptor beta chains from one sample in a study of regulatory T cells in long-lasting Graves disease. TCRdb fed the multiplex PCR reads into MiXCR, producing one record per CDR3 protein. The sample lists 350,000 to 450,000 distinct CDR3 sequences, about 23% seen once, with around 30% in the top ten. The material was peripheral blood mononuclear cells (PBMCs), obtained when the disease was refractory, from a patient treated with antithyroid drugs. These receptor sequences come from a woman aged 35 to 49 with Graves disease. The CDR3 runs from the conserved cysteine through the conserved F or W. D genes are given only for firm matches. Clone size is shown for a subset of rows, as once, few, many or a class of expanded clone.

J gene | clone size | V gene | D gene | CDR3 protein | CDR3 DNA
TRBJ1-1 | NA | TRBV7-9 | NA | CASSPIQGNGNTEAFF | TGTGCCAGCAGCCCAATACAGGGAAATGGGAACACTGAAGCTTTCTTT
TRBJ1-5 | NA | TRBV7-9 | NA | CASSISRGPENDQPQHF | TGTGCCAGCAGCATCAGCCGGGGACCCGAAAATGATCAGCCCCAGCATTTT
TRBJ2-5 | few | TRBV28 | TRBD2 | CASSQAASGRSSVQETQYF | TGTGCCAGCAGCCAAGCCGCTAGCGGGAGATCAAGCGTACAAGAGACCCAGTACTTC
TRBJ1-2 | many | TRBV6-1 | NA | CASAEQGEAYGYTF | TGTGCCAGCGCCGAACAGGGCGAGGCCTATGGCTACACCTTC
TRBJ2-6 | few | TRBV7-3 | NA | CASSLMGPLGANVLTF | TGTGCCAGCAGCTTAATGGGACCCCTTGGGGCCAACGTCCTGACTTTC
TRBJ1-2 | few | TRBV30 | NA | CAWSFSGMDGYTF | TGTGCCTGGAGTTTTTCGGGGATGGATGGCTACACCTTC
TRBJ2-7 | many | TRBV12-3/TRBV12-4 | TRBD1 | CASTHRDRPLYEQYF | TGTGCCAGCACCCACCGGGACAGGCCCCTCTACGAGCAGTACTTC
TRBJ1-1 | many | TRBV12-3/TRBV12-4 | NA | CASSFWGRFTEAFF | TGTGCCAGCAGTTTTTGGGGTCGTTTCACTGAAGCTTTCTTT
TRBJ2-5 | many | TRBV29-1 | NA | CSVVAGAQETQYF | TGCAGCGTTGTGGCAGGGGCACAAGAGACCCAGTACTTC
TRBJ2-1 | NA | TRBV29-1 | TRBD1 | CSVSRTGHYNEQFF | TGCAGCGTTTCGCGGACAGGGCATTACAATGAGCAGTTCTTC
TRBJ1-2 | many | TRBV7-9 | NA | CASSSKGVLGGYTF | TGTGCCAGCAGCTCGAAAGGGGTTTTAGGCGGCTACACCTTC
TRBJ2-1 | NA | TRBV28 | TRBD2 | CASSLDLAGGPYGEQFF | TGTGCCAGCAGTCTAGACCTAGCGGGAGGCCCCTACGGGGAGCAGTTCTTC
TRBJ1-5 | NA | TRBV4-1 | NA | CASSQDARNQPQHF | TGCGCCAGCAGCCAAGATGCGCGCAATCAGCCCCAGCATTTT
TRBJ2-7 | NA | TRBV20-1 | NA | CSAGLEGTYEQYF | TGCAGTGCCGGGCTGGAGGGGACCTACGAGCAGTACTTC
TRBJ1-1 | many | TRBV12-3/TRBV12-4 | NA | CASSLAWRGLGGNTEAFF | TGTGCCAGCAGTTTAGCGTGGAGAGGGTTAGGGGGGAACACTGAAGCTTTCTTT
TRBJ1-4 | many | TRBV12-3/TRBV12-4 | TRBD1 | CASSPSKRGQGEKLFF | TGTGCCAGCAGTCCCTCTAAACGGGGACAGGGTGAAAAACTGTTTTTT
TRBJ2-1 | NA | TRBV6-2/TRBV6-3 | NA | CASSYLGRYNEQFF | TGTGCCAGCAGTTACCTTGGCCGATACAATGAGCAGTTCTTC
TRBJ1-2 | NA | TRBV12-3/TRBV12-4 | NA | CASRPTAGGYGYTF | TGTGCCAGCAGACCAACGGCGGGAGGCTATGGCTACACCTTC
TRBJ1-1 | many | TRBV30 | TRBD1 | CAWNRGGTEAFF | TGTGCCTGGAACAGGGGAGGGACTGAAGCTTTCTTT
TRBJ2-2 | NA | TRBV29-1 | NA | CSVRSGLITGELFF | TGCAGCGTCCGGTCGGGACTTATCACCGGGGAGCTGTTTTTT
TRBJ1-1 | NA | TRBV9 | NA | CASSTHDRRTEAFF | TGTGCCAGCAGCACCCACGACAGGAGGACTGAAGCTTTCTTT
TRBJ2-2 | NA | TRBV6-1 | NA | CASRPRSGSTGELFF | TGTGCCAGCAGACCGAGAAGCGGATCCACCGGGGAGCTGTTTTTT
TRBJ2-7 | many | TRBV6-1 | TRBD2 | CASRTSGKGSSYEQYF | TGTGCCAGCAGGACTAGCGGGAAGGGGAGCTCCTACGAGCAGTACTTC
TRBJ2-2 | once | TRBV10-1 | NA | CASSAKRIGELFF | TGCGCCAGCAGCGCTAAACGGATCGGGGAGCTGTTTTTT
TRBJ1-1 | NA | TRBV6-1 | NA | CASGRYSEAFF | TGTGCCAGCGGGAGGTACTCTGAAGCTTTCTTT
TRBJ2-3 | few | TRBV29-1 | NA | CSGEFTDTQYF | TGCAGCGGGGAATTCACAGATACGCAGTATTTT
TRBJ2-1 | NA | TRBV6-2/TRBV6-3 | NA | CASSYSGRGSYNEQFF | TGTGCCAGCAGTTACTCGGGACGGGGGTCCTACAATGAGCAGTTCTTC
TRBJ1-3 | NA | TRBV4-1 | NA | CASSQPTSGNTIYF | TGCGCCAGCAGCCAACCGACATCTGGAAACACCATATATTTT
TRBJ2-7 | NA | TRBV11-2 | NA | CASSLAFIEQYF | TGTGCCAGCAGCTTAGCATTTATCGAGCAGTACTTC
TRBJ2-2 | once | TRBV24-1 | TRBD2 | CATSDPGLAGAGELFF | TGTGCCACCAGTGACCCGGGACTAGCGGGAGCCGGGGAGCTGTTTTTT
TRBJ1-5 | many | TRBV12-3/TRBV12-4 | TRBD1 | CASTRDRDSNQPQHF | TGTGCCAGCACCAGGGACAGGGATAGCAATCAGCCCCAGCATTTT
TRBJ2-1 | once | TRBV7-2 | NA | CASNPPQGRPHNEQFF | TGTGCCAGCAACCCCCCCCAGGGGAGACCTCACAATGAGCAGTTCTTC
TRBJ1-2 | NA | TRBV11-2 | NA | CASSRIGGGNYGYTF | TGTGCCAGCAGCCGGATAGGGGGAGGAAACTATGGCTACACCTTC
TRBJ2-2 | NA | TRBV5-4 | NA | CASSLDPGRTGELFF | TGTGCCAGCAGCTTGGACCCTGGTAGGACCGGGGAGCTGTTTTTT
TRBJ1-4 | many | TRBV28 | TRBD1 | CASSVEGDRAPSVNEKLFF | TGTGCCAGCAGTGTCGAAGGGGACAGGGCCCCCTCTGTTAATGAAAAACTGTTTTTT
TRBJ2-5 | few | TRBV29-1 | TRBD2 | CSARGGRGETQYF | TGCAGCGCCCGGGGGGGAAGGGGGGAGACCCAGTACTTC
TRBJ2-7 | many | TRBV2 | NA | CASSEAPGANRAFYEQYF | TGTGCCAGCAGTGAAGCCCCAGGGGCGAATCGAGCTTTCTACGAGCAGTACTTC
TRBJ1-4 | many | TRBV2 | TRBD1 | CASSPGTGRGEKLFF | TGTGCCAGCAGCCCCGGGACAGGTCGGGGTGAAAAACTGTTTTTT
TRBJ2-1 | NA | TRBV29-1 | TRBD1 | CSVAPSWGGTGGNEQFF | TGCAGCGTTGCGCCCAGCTGGGGCGGGACAGGGGGCAATGAGCAGTTCTTC
TRBJ1-1 | few | TRBV6-1 | TRBD1 | CASSLQSSGTGERGAFF | TGTGCCAGCAGTCTCCAATCTTCTGGGACAGGGGAACGAGGAGCTTTCTTT
TRBJ2-1 | NA | TRBV10-3 | TRBD2 | CAISVLAGGGNEQFF | TGTGCCATCAGTGTGCTAGCGGGGGGGGGTAATGAGCAGTTCTTC
TRBJ1-1 | NA | TRBV6-1 | NA | CASSGTLNTEAFF | TGTGCCAGCAGCGGTACACTGAACACTGAAGCTTTCTTT
TRBJ1-2 | NA | TRBV28 | TRBD1 | CASKTGGERGYTF | TGTGCCAGCAAGACAGGGGGCGAGAGGGGCTACACCTTC
TRBJ2-7 | many | TRBV11-2 | NA | CASSLALAAFYEQYF | TGTGCCAGCAGCTTAGCGTTAGCGGCCTTCTACGAGCAGTACTTC